Listed here is a single T cell receptor (beta chain). This may come from a read error, since a much larger clone is one base off. Lacking the conserved final phenylalanine or tryptophan, this CDR3 likely reflects a read error. The TCR beta CDR3 regions underwent amplification using RNA transcripts as the source. Primed by the HTBI set, a first-round RT-PCR was run on the TCR CDR3. TCRdb recomputed calls from the multiplex PCR reads with MiXCR, one row per CDR3 protein. The sample lists under 750,000 distinct CDR3 sequences; around 20% were seen once. The CDR3 runs 11 residues. V lost 5 bases and J 3 bases, leaving 7 bases between the germline ends. CDR1 is DFQATT and CDR2 is SNEGSKA in the germline V gene (reference sequence). These data come from a study of T cells in Graves' hyperthyroidism and ophthalmopathy. With a duration under 2 months, the hyperthyroidism was newly diagnosed in patients aged 18 to 65.

The J gene is TRBJ1-2, the V gene TRBV20-1; D is unclear. The sequenced material came from blood. This clonotype was obtained from a woman between 50 and 59 years old with Graves' hyperthyroidism that later progressed to Graves' ophthalmopathy. The CDR3 coding sequence is TGCAGTGCTCTAAGGGACTATGGCTACACCCTC. Amino acids: CSALRDYGYTL.